A single sample is the source of the 16 T cell receptor beta chains below, sequenced in a study of cytomegalovirus exposure and HLA in healthy donors. Primers: 60 Vbeta forward and 13 Jbeta reverse. TCRdb keeps only in-frame clones here, not all; method: immunoSEQ multiplex PCR. The data hold about 100,000 clones, with around 80% observed a single time. The sample comprised PBMCs. The origin of the receptors is a young man in good health and CMV-seronegative.

CDR3 DNA sequence: TGTGCCAGCAGCCCCCTCAGGGCCGGGGAGCTGTTTTTT. It specifies CASSPLRAGELFF. This chain joins TRBV6-6 and TRBJ2-2; D perhaps matches TRBD1 (5 bases). Deletions cut 6 bases from V and 6 bases from J, with 11 bases between. Germline assignment: CDR1 MNHNY and CDR2 SVGAGI (reference sequence). This CDR3 comprises 13 residues.

This clone was recorded a few times. The chain combines TRBV18 with TRBJ1-5; no definite D call. Germline values: CDR1 KGHSH, CDR2 LQKENI. This CDR3 region has 13 residues. Trimming removed 3 bases from V and 4 bases from J, with 7 bases in between. CDR3 in DNA: TGTGCCAGCTCACCCGACATTAATCAGCCCCAGCATTTT. It is translated as CASSPDINQPQHF.

The gene calls are TRBV30 and TRBJ1-2, with unresolved D. This CDR3 is 15 amino acids long. Between the trimmed V and J ends, which lost 7 bases and 8 bases, there was a span of 26 bases. Germline assignment: CDR1 GTSNPN and CDR2 SVGIG (reference sequence). The CDR3 reads CAFSWEGQRSGGYTF. CDR3 sequence (DNA): TGTGCCTTTTCATGGGAGGGCCAAAGATCTGGGGGCTACACCTTC.

The genes are TRBV6-6 and TRBJ1-5, with no clear D. Trimming removed 4 bases from V and 5 bases from J, with 6 bases in between. The germline gives CDR1 MNHNY, CDR2 SVGAGI (reference sequence). The CDR3 contains 12 residues. CDR3 region: CASSSTHQPQHF. As DNA, the CDR3 is TGTGCCAGCAGTTCTACTCATCAGCCCCAGCATTTT.

The chain is built from TRBV5-5 and TRBJ1-5, with a tentative D call TRBD1 (6 bases). Germline V gene sequence: CDR1 SGHKS, CDR2 YYEKEE (reference sequence). Between the trimmed V and J ends, which lost 8 bases and 1 base, there was a span of 7 bases. CDR3 length: 12 residues. Here the CDR3 DNA reads TGTGCCAGTGGACAGAGCAATCAGCCCCAGCATTTT. As protein: CASGQSNQPQHF.

This chain connects TRBV5-1 to TRBJ1-5; 8 bases line up with TRBD1. CDR3 size: 15 residues. Losses at the gene ends were 4 bases for V and 5 bases for J; bases not matched to a gene: 8. CDR1 is SGHRS, CDR2 YFSETQ, per germline. The CDR3 DNA is TGCGCCAGCAGCGCCCAGGGGGCCCCCGATCAGCCCCAGCATTTT. This gives the protein CASSAQGAPDQPQHF.

The chain joins TRBV7-2 to TRBJ2-2; D might be TRBD2 (6 bases). The CDR3 spans 15 residues. Trimming pared 4 bases from V and 4 bases from J, leaving 13 bases between. Germline-derived CDR1 and CDR2 are SGHTA and FQGNSA. The DNA of the CDR3 is TGTGCCAGCAGCTATCCGGGAGCGGGCACCGGGGAGCTGTTTTTT. Its translation is CASSYPGAGTGELFF. The complete variable domain, with remaining parts taken from reference TRBV7-2 and TRBJ2-2, reads GAGVSQSPSNKVTEKGKDVELRCDPISGHTALYWYRQSLGQGLEFLIYFQGNSAPDKSGLPSDRFSAERTGGSVSTLTIQRTQQEDSAVYLCASSYPGAGTGELFFGEGSRLTVL.

The rearrangement joins TRBV7-9 to TRBJ1-2, with D possibly TRBD1 on 5 matching bases. V was clipped by 7 bases and J by 6 bases, with 18 bases between them. The CDR3 is 14 amino acids. Germline values: CDR1 SEHNR, CDR2 FQNEAQ (reference sequence). The CDR3, as DNA: TGTGCCAGCACCCTCTGGGGCAGCGCCGATGGCTACACCTTC. This codes for CASTLWGSADGYTF.

This clone was seen more than once but under ten times. CDR3 region: CASSSTGAGEQYF. In DNA, the CDR3 is TGTGCCAGCAGCTCGACAGGGGCAGGGGAGCAGTACTTC. This chain connects TRBV6-6 to TRBJ2-7, with TRBD1 matching 8 bases. The trim removed 6 bases at V and 7 bases at J, leaving 8 bases unmatched. This CDR3 comprises 13 residues. Germline V CDR1 and CDR2: MNHNY, SVGAGI (reference sequence).

On this clone: Additional DNA sequences in this sample encode the identical CDR3. The CDR3 reads CASSLGQRNTEAFF. As DNA, the CDR3 is TGTGCCAGCAGCCTGGGACAGAGGAACACTGAAGCTTTCTTT. The V and J genes are TRBV5-8 and TRBJ1-1; 7 bases map to TRBD1. The CDR3 spans 14 residues. Germline assignment: CDR1 SGHTS and CDR2 YDEGEE. Trimming cost V 4 bases and J 1 base; bases outside gene matches: 4.

The chain is built from TRBV29-1 and TRBJ1-3; D gene ambiguous. This CDR3 is built from 13 residues. Per germline, CDR1 SQVTM and CDR2 ANQGSEA. Trimming took 4 bases from V and 1 from J, leaving 8 bases between them. The CDR3: CSVARTSGNTIYF. The CDR3 nucleotides are TGCAGCGTTGCCCGCACATCTGGAAACACCATATATTTT.

The chain recombines TRBV11-2 with TRBJ1-2; 11 bases are shared with TRBD1. Unmatched junction bases numbered 6, after V lost 5 bases and J lost 4 bases. CDR3 length: 15 residues. Germline CDR1 and CDR2: SGHAT and FQNNGV. The CDR3 spells CASSRGQGASYGYTF. DNA of the CDR3: TGTGCCAGCAGCCGTGGACAGGGGGCGAGCTATGGCTACACCTTC.

This sequence joins TRBV19 and TRBJ2-5; possible D gene TRBD1, 5 bases. CDR3 length: 13 residues. With 5 bases removed from V and 5 bases from J, the gap between germline ends came to 12 bases. Germline CDR1 and CDR2: LNHDA and SQIVND (reference sequence). The chain's CDR3 is CASSQGSKETQYF. CDR3 in DNA: TGTGCCAGTAGTCAGGGTTCGAAGGAGACCCAGTACTTC.

With respect to this clone: This sample also contains other DNA sequences that code for the same CDR3. This rearrangement joins TRBV30 to TRBJ1-2; unclear D gene. The germline CDR1 and CDR2 sequences are GTSNPN and SVGIG (reference sequence). The CDR3 is made up of 12 amino acids. Between the trimmed V and J ends, which lost 5 bases and 4 bases, there was a span of 11 bases. CDR3 sequence (DNA): TGTGCCTGGTCTCCCGGGAGCTATGGCTACACCTTC. Amino acid sequence: CAWSPGSYGYTF.

This clone was seen more than once but under ten times. The chain employs TRBV2 and TRBJ2-7, with TRBD1 identical over 7 bases. The junction had 3 bases not matched to a gene; V was cut back by 7 bases and J by 0 bases. Germline V lookup: CDR1 SNHLY, CDR2 FYNNEI. This CDR3 spans 13 amino acids. The CDR3 DNA reads as TGTGCCAGCATTGGGACAGTCTCCTACGAGCAGTACTTC. Translated: CASIGTVSYEQYF.

This clone was picked up one time. The chain employs TRBV27 and TRBJ2-7; 12 positions match TRBD1. V trimming: 6 bases; J trimming: 3 bases; junction bases outside the gene matches: 3. Germline V gene sequence: CDR1 MNHEY, CDR2 SMNVEV (reference sequence). The CDR3 loop spans 14 amino acids. CDR3 residues: CASSGTGGGYEQYF. In DNA form, the CDR3 reads TGTGCCAGCAGCGGGACAGGGGGCGGCTACGAGCAGTACTTC.